This TCR beta chain comes out of a study of blood T cell repertoires in COVID-19. Study at large: Acute and convalescent COVID-19 specimens originated in the United States, Italy and Spain. Nucleic acid was either cDNA or gDNA, and it came from T cells, B-cell-depleted T cells, or PBMCs.

Study processing details: Cell counts per sample came from amplifying reference gene primers. Generated by immunoSEQ multiplex PCR, the TCRdb table keeps only in-frame clones and is missing some. The V and J calls and clone size come from that table; D and trimming were worked out from the DNA. The sample carries about 270,000 clones, 82% recorded once. This clone appeared once. This clonotype originated in a young woman with acute or convalescent COVID-19. The sequenced material came from peripheral blood.

The CDR3 coding sequence is TGTGCCAGCAGCAAAGAGGGAGCGGAAAGGGGGGGTGAGACCCAGTACTTC. This translates into CASSKEGAERGGETQYF. V gene TRBV21-1 combines with J gene TRBJ2-5; TRBD2 is taken as the D call from the table, unchecked against the DNA. TRBV21-1 constitutes a pseudogene. The CDR3 runs 17 residues.